This passage covers 6 T cell receptor beta chains from one sample sequenced in a study of radiation and T cells in renal cell carcinoma. Noted time point: blood 4 weeks post-SBRT, at nephrectomy. Stated treatment: 15 Gy SBRT to primary tumor, nephrectomy 4 weeks later. Clones were read by immunoSEQ multiplex PCR, and TCRdb kept only the in-frame ones, dropping some. The data show more than 120,000 clones, about 86% seen once. Sequenced here: blood, sampled from a patient whose treatment included radiotherapy and nephrectomy. These receptor sequences come from a woman aged 50 to 60 with renal cell carcinoma.

CDR3 in DNA: TGTGCCAGCAGCCTCGGCGGGACAGGGTTGGGCTATGGCTACACCTTC. It is translated as CASSLGGTGLGYGYTF. The chain is built from TRBV7-2 and TRBJ1-2, with 9 bases lining up with TRBD1. The length of the CDR3 is 16 residues. V dropped 5 bases and J dropped 4; count of bases not matched to a gene: 11. The germline V gene has CDR1 SGHTA and CDR2 FQGNSA.

Turning to this clone: Different DNA sequences within this sample yield the same CDR3. The chain couples TRBV5-1 to TRBJ2-3, with TRBD2 identical over 9 bases. V lost 1 base to trimming and J lost 3 bases; unmatched junction nucleotides: 0. Germline V lookup: CDR1 SGHRS, CDR2 YFSETQ. This CDR3 comprises 14 residues. CDR3 sequence: CASSLTSGTDTQYF. CDR3 DNA: TGCGCCAGCAGCTTGACTAGCGGGACAGATACGCAGTATTTT.

CDR3: CASSPSGGEKLFF. The CDR3 coding sequence is TGCGCCAGCAGCCCCTCAGGAGGTGAAAAACTGTTTTTT. The rearrangement joins TRBV5-1 to TRBJ1-4; no firm D call. The CDR3 runs 13 residues. Germline CDR1 is SGHRS and CDR2 is YFSETQ. Trimming took 4 bases from V and 7 from J, leaving 11 bases between them. Together with reference TRBV5-1 and TRBJ1-4, the CDR3 gives the full variable domain: KAGVTQTPRYLIKTRGQQVTLSCSPISGHRSVSWYQQTPGQGLQFLFEYFSETQRNKGNFPGRFSGRQFSNSRSEMNVSTLELGDSALYLCASSPSGGEKLFFGSGTQLSVL.

This clone appeared once. J is TRBJ1-2 and V is TRBV7-2; TRBD1 aligns across 8 bases. J lost 0 bases, V lost 6 bases, and 6 bases had no gene match. The CDR3 runs to 15 residues. Germline V gene data show CDR1 as SGHTA and CDR2 as FQGNSA. The CDR3, as DNA: TGTGCCAGCAGTCCAGACAGGGGTACTAACTATGGCTACACCTTC. This sequence encodes CASSPDRGTNYGYTF.

V and J are TRBV9 and TRBJ2-7; no firm D call. This CDR3 comprises 13 residues. Trimming pared 0 bases from V and 6 bases from J, leaving 10 bases between. The germline gives CDR1 SGDLS, CDR2 YYNGEE. The CDR3 region has the DNA TGTGCCAGCAGCGTAGAGATGGAGTCCGAGCAGTACTTC. As protein: CASSVEMESEQYF.

CDR3 DNA sequence: TGTGCCAGCACTAGTCGCGGACGCTACGAGCAGTACTTC. It is translated as CASTSRGRYEQYF. V is TRBV7-2 and J is TRBJ2-7; D gene unclear. Trimming pared 7 bases from V and 3 bases from J, leaving 13 bases between. The length of the CDR3 is 13 residues. CDR1 SGHTA and CDR2 FQGNSA come from the germline V gene.